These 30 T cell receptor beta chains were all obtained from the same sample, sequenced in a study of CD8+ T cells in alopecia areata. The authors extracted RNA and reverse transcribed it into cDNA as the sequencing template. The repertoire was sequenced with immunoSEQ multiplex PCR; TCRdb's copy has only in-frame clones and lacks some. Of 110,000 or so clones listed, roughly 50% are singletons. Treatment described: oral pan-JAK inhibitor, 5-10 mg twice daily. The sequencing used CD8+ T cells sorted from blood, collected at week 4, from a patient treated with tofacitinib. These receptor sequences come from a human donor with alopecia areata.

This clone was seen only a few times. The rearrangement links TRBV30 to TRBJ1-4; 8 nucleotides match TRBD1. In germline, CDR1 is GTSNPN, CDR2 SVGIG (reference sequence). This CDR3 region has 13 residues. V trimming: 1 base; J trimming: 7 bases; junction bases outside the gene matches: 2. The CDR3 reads CAWSEGQAEKLFF. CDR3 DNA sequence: TGTGCCTGGAGTGAGGGACAGGCTGAAAAACTGTTTTTT.

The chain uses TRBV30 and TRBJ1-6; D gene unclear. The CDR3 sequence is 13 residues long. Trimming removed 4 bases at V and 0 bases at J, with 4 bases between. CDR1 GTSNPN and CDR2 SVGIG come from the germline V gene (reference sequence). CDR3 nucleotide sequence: TGTGCCTGGATCGGCTCCTATAATTCACCCCTCCACTTT. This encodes CAWIGSYNSPLHF.

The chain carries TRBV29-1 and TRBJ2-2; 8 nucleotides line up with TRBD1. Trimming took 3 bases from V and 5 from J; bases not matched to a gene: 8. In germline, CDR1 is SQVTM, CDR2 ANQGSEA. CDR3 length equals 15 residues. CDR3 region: CSVEMRTGWTGELFF. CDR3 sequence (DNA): TGCAGCGTTGAGATGCGGACAGGGTGGACCGGGGAGCTGTTTTTT.

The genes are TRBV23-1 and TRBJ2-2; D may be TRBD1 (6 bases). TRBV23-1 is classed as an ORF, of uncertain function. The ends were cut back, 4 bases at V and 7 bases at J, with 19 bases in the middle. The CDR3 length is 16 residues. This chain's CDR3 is CASSPRTAEVIGELFF. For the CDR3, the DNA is TGCGCCAGCAGTCCGAGGACAGCGGAAGTTATCGGGGAGCTGTTTTTT.

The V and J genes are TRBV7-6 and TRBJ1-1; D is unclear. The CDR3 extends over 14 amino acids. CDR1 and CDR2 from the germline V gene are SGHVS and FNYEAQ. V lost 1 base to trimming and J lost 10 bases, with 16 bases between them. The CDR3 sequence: CASSLDGRQTLAFF. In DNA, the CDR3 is TGTGCCAGCAGCTTAGATGGCCGGCAGACCTTAGCTTTCTTT. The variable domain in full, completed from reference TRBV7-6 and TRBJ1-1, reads GAGVSQSPRYKVTKRGQDVALRCDPISGHVSLYWYRQALGQGPEFLTYFNYEAQQDKSGLPNDRFSAERPEGSISTLTIQRTEQRDSAMYRCASSLDGRQTLAFFGQGTRLTVV.

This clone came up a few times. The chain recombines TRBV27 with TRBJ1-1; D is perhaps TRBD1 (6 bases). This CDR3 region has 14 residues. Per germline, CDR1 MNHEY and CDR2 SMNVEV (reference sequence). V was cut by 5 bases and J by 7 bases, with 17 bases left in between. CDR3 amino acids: CASSPYEGDNEAFF. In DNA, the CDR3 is TGTGCCAGCAGTCCGTACGAGGGGGATAATGAAGCTTTCTTT.

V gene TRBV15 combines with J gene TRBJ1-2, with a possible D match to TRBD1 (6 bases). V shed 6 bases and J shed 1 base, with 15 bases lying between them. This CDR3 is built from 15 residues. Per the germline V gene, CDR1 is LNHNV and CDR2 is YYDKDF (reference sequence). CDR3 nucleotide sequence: TGTGCCACCAGGCCCCGTGGGGACATTAACTATGGCTACACCTTC. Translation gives CATRPRGDINYGYTF.

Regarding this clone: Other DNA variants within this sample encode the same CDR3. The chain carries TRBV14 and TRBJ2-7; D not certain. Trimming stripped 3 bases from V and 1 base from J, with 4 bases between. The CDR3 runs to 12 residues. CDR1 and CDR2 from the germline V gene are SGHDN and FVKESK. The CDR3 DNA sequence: TGTGCCAGCAGCCAGGGATCCTACGAGCAGTACTTC. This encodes CASSQGSYEQYF.

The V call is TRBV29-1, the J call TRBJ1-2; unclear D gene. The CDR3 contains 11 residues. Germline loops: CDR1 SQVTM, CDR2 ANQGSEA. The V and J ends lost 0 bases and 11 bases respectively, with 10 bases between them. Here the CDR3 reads CSVEDGTAYTF. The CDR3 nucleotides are TGCAGCGTTGAAGATGGTACAGCTTACACCTTC.

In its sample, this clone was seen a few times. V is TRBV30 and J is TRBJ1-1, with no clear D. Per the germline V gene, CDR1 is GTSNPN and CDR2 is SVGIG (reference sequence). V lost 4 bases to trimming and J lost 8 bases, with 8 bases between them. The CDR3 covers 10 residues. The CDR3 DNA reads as TGTGCCTGGATGGGTGGGGAAGCTTTCTTT. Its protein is CAWMGGEAFF.

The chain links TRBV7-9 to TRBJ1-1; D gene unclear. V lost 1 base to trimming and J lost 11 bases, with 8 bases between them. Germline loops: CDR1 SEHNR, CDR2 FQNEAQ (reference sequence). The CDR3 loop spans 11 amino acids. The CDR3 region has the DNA TGTGCCAGCAGCTTAGGGCTCGAGGCTTTCTTT. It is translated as CASSLGLEAFF.

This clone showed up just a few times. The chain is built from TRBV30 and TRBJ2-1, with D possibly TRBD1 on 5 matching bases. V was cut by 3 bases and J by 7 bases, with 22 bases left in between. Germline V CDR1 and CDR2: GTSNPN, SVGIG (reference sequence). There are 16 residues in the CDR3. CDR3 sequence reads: CAWSHVDDSYANEQFF. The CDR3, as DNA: TGTGCCTGGAGCCACGTCGATGACAGTTACGCGAATGAGCAGTTCTTC.

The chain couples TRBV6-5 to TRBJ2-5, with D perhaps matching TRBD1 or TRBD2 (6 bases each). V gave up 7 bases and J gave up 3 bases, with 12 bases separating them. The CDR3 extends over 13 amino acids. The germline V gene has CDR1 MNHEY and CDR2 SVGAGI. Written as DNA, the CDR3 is TGTGCCAGCACCGAGGGGGGAAAAGAGACCCAGTACTTC. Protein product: CASTEGGKETQYF.

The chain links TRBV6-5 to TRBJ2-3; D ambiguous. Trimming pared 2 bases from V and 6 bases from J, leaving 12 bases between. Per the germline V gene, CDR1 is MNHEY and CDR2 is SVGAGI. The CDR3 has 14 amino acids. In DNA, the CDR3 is TGTGCCAGCAGTTACGGCAGACCATCCGATACGCAGTATTTT. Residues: CASSYGRPSDTQYF.

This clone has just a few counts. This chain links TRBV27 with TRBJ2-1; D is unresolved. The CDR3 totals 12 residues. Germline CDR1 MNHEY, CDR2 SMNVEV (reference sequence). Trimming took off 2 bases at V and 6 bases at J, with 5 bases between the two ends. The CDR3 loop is CASSLAGNEQFF. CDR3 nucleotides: TGTGCCAGCAGTTTAGCAGGCAATGAGCAGTTCTTC.

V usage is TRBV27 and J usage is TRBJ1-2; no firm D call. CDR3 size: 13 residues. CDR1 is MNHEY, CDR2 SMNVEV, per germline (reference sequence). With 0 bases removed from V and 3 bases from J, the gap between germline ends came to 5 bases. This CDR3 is CASSLSGDYGYTF. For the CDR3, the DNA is TGTGCCAGCAGTTTATCCGGGGACTATGGCTACACCTTC.

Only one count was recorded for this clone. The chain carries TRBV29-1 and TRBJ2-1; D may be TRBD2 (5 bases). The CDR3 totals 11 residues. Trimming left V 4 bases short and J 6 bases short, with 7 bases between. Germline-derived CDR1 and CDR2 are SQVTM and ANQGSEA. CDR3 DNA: TGCAGCGTTGGAGGGTCCAATGAGCAGTTCTTC. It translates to CSVGGSNEQFF.

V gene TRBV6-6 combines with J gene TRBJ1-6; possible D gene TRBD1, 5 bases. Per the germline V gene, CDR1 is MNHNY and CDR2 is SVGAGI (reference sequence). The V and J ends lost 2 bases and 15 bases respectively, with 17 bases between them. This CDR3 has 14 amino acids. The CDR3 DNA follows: TGTGCCAGCAGTTACGTAAGGGACCGCTTAGTCCTCCACTTT. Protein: CASSYVRDRLVLHF.

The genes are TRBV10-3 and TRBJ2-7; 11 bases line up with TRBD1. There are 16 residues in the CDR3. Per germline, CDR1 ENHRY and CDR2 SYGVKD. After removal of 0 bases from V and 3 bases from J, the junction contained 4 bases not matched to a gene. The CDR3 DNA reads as TGTGCCATCAGTGAGTCCCCGGGACAGGGGGGCTACGAGCAGTACTTC. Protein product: CAISESPGQGGYEQYF.

The CDR3 region is CASSLEGTGVYEQYF. CDR3 in DNA: TGCGCCAGCAGCTTGGAGGGGACAGGGGTCTACGAGCAGTACTTC. The rearrangement uses TRBV5-1 and TRBJ2-7, with 10 positions matching TRBD1. Germline V gene sequence: CDR1 SGHRS, CDR2 YFSETQ. V lost 0 bases and J lost 3; bases outside the gene matches: 3. CDR3 length equals 15 residues.

This chain's CDR3 is CATSSGTGDEKLFF. DNA for the CDR3: TGTGCCACCAGCAGCGGGACAGGGGATGAAAAACTGTTTTTT. The V call is TRBV15, the J call TRBJ1-4, with 10 bases fitting TRBD1. V trimming: 3 bases; J trimming: 6 bases; junction bases outside the gene matches: 1. CDR1 is LNHNV, CDR2 YYDKDF, per germline (reference sequence). The length of the CDR3 is 14 residues.

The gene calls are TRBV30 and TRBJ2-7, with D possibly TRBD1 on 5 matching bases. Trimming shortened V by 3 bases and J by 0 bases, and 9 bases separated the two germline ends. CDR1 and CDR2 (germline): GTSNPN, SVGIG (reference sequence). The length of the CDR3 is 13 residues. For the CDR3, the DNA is TGTGCCTGGAGGTTTAGGGGCTCCTACGAGCAGTACTTC. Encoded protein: CAWRFRGSYEQYF. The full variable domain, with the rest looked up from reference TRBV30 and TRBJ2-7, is SQTIHQWPATLVQPVGSPLSLECTVEGTSNPNLYWYRQAAGRGLQLLFYSVGIGQISSEVPQNLSASRPQDRQFILSSKKLLLSDSGFYLCAWRFRGSYEQYFGPGTRLTVT.

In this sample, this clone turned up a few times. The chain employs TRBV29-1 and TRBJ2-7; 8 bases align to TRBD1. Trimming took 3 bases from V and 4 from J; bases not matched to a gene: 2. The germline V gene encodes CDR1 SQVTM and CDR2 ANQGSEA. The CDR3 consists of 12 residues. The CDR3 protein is CSVETGAYEQYF. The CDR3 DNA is TGCAGCGTTGAGACAGGGGCATACGAGCAGTACTTC.

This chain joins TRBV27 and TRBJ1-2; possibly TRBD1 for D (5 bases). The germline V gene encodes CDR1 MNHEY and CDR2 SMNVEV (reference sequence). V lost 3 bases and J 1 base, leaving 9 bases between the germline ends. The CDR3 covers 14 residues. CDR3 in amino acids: CASSFQGGNYGYTF. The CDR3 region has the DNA TGTGCCAGCAGTTTTCAGGGAGGTAACTATGGCTACACCTTC.

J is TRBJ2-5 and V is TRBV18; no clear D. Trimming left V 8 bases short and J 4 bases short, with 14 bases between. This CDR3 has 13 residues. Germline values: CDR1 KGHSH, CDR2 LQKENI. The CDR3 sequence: CASGAWALETQYF. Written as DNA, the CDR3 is TGTGCCAGCGGCGCATGGGCCCTAGAGACCCAGTACTTC.

The CDR3, as DNA: TGCGCCAGCAGCTTTGGGACAGGTTCCTACGAGCAGTACTTC. This sequence encodes CASSFGTGSYEQYF. J is TRBJ2-7 and V is TRBV5-1; 8 bases map to TRBD1. The CDR3 has 14 amino acids. Germline values: CDR1 SGHRS, CDR2 YFSETQ. J gave up 1 base and V 2 bases, and 2 bases lay outside the gene matches.

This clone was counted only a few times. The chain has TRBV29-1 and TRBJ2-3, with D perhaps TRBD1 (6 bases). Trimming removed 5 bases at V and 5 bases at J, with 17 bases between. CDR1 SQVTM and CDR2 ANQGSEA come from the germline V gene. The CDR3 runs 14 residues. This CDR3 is CSVSEPGHGDTQYF. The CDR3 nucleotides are TGCAGCGTTTCAGAGCCGGGACACGGAGATACGCAGTATTTT.

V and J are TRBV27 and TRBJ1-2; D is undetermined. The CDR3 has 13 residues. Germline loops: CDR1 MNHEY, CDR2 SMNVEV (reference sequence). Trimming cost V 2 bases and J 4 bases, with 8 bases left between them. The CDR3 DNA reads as TGTGCCAGCAGTTTAAGCAGGTTCTATGGCTACACCTTC. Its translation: CASSLSRFYGYTF.

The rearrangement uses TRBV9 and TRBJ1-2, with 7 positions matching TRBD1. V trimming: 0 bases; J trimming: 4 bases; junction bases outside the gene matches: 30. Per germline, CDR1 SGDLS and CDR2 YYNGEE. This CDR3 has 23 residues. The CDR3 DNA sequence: TGTGCCAGCAGCGTAGAAATCACAGGGGATAAATTCTCCTATGGAAAGTACGGCTATGGCTACACCTTC. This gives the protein CASSVEITGDKFSYGKYGYGYTF.

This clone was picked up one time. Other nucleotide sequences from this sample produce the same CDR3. The CDR3 DNA sequence: TGTGCCTGGAGTCCCACCGGGAACTATGGCTACACCTTC. It codes for CAWSPTGNYGYTF. The genes are TRBV30 and TRBJ1-2; D is unclear. The CDR3 loop spans 13 amino acids. The ends were cut back, 2 bases at V and 2 bases at J, with 9 bases in the middle. CDR1 is GTSNPN, CDR2 SVGIG, per germline (reference sequence).